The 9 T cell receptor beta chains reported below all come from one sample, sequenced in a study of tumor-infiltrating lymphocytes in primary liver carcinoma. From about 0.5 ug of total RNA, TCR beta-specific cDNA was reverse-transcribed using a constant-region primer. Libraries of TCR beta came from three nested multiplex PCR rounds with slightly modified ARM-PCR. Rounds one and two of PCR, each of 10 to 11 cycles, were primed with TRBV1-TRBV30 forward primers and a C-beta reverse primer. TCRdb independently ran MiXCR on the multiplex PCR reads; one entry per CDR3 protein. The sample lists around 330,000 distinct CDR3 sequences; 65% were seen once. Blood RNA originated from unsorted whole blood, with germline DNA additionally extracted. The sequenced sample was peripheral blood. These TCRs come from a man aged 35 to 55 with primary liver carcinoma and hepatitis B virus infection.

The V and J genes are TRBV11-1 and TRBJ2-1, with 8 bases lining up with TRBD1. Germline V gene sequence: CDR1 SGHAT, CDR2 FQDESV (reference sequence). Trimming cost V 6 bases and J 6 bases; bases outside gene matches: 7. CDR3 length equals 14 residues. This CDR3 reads CASSPDRVCNEQFF. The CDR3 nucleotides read TGTGCCAGCAGTCCGGACAGGGTGTGCAATGAGCAGTTCTTC.

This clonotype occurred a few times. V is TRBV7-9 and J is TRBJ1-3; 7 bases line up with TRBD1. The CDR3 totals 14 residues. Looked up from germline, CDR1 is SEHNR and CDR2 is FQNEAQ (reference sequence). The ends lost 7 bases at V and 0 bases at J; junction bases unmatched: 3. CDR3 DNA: TGTGCCAGCAAGAGGGACAGCTCTGGAAACACCATATATTTT. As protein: CASKRDSSGNTIYF.

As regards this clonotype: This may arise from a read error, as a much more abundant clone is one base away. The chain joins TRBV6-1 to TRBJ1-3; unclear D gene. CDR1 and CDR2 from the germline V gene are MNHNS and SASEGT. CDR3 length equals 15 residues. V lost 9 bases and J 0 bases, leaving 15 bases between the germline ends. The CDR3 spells CARSDRAASGNTIYF. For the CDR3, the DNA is TGTGCCAGGAGCGACCGGGCCGCCTCTGGAAACACCATATATTTT.

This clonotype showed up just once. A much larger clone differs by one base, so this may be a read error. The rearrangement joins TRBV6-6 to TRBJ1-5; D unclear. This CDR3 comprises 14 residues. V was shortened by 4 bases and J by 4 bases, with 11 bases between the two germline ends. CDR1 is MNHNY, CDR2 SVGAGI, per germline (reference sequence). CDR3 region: CASSSPVRNQPQHF. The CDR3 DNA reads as TGTGCCAGCAGTTCCCCGGTAAGGAATCAGCCCCAGCATTTT.

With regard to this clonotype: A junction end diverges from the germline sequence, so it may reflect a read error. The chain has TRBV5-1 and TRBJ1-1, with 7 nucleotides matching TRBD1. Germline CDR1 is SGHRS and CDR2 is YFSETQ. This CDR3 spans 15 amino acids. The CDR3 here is CASSDDRELNTEASF. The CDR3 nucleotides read TGCGCCAGCAGCGATGACAGGGAACTAAACACTGAAGCTTCCTTT.

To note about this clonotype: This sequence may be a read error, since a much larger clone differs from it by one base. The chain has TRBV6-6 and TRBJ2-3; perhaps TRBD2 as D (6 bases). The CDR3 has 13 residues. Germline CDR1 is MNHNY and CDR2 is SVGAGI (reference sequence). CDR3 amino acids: CASRLEGPDTQCF. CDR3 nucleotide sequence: TGTGCCAGCAGACTGGAGGGCCCGGATACGCAGTGTTTT.

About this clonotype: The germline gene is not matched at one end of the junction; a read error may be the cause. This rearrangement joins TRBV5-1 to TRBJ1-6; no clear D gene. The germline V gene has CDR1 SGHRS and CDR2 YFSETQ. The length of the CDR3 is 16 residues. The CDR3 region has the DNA TGCGCCAGCAGCGACTCAGGTTTCGGCGATAATTCACACCTCCACTTT. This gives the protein CASSDSGFGDNSHLHF.

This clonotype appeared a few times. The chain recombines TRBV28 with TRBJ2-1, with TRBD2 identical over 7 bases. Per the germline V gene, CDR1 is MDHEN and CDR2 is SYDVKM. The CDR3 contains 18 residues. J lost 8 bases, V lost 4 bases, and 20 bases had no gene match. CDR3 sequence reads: CASSSIRGREGPKDEQFF. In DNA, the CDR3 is TGTGCCAGCAGTTCCATCCGTGGGAGGGAGGGCCCGAAGGATGAGCAGTTCTTC.

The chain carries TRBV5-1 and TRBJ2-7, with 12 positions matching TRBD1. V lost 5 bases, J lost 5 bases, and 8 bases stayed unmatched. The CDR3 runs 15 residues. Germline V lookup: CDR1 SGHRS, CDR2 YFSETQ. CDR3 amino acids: CASSLAGTGGDEQYF. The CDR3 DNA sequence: TGCGCCAGCAGTTTAGCCGGGACAGGGGGCGACGAGCAGTACTTC.